This T cell receptor (beta chain) was profiled in a study of CD4 and CD8 cells across lung adenocarcinoma regions. The CDR3 has 18 amino acids. A single record per CDR3 protein comes from TCRdb applying MiXCR to the PCR reads. The table has tens of thousands of distinct CDR3 sequences, approximately 49% seen once. This clonotype was counted only a few times. A junction boundary mismatches the germline segment, possibly from a read error. The chain recombines TRBV12-3 or TRBV12-4 with TRBJ2-3; 11 nucleotides align to TRBD1. The sequence came from a female donor with lung adenocarcinoma. The CD4 and CD8 labels of this study may be unreliable. Specimen: CD8+ T cells from the center of a lung tumor. The CDR3 here is CASSAAGTGGRDTETQYF. The CDR3 DNA follows: TGTGCCAGCAGTGCCGCGGGGACAGGGGGTCGGGACACAGAGACGCAGTATTTT.